This T cell receptor (beta chain) appears in the sequencing data of a study of control samples from healthy donors and cancer patients. Here immunoSEQ multiplex PCR was the method, and the copy in TCRdb shows in-frame clones only, minus some. The sample holds approximately 160,000 clones, around 93% seen once. Germline CDR1 is SGHVS and CDR2 is FQNEAQ. The CDR3 contains 19 residues. The junction had 11 bases not matched to a gene; V was cut back by 5 bases and J by 2 bases. The receptor was isolated from a woman aged 55-75 years in good health. The J gene is TRBJ2-6, the V gene TRBV7-8; TRBD1 agrees at 11 bases. Sequencing was carried out using blood. The chain's CDR3 is CASSLYGQGASTGANVLTF. The CDR3 DNA follows: TGTGCCAGCAGCCTATATGGACAGGGGGCTAGTACTGGGGCCAACGTCCTGACTTTC.